This paragraph covers one T cell receptor (beta chain) sequence. Its antigen is unknown. This CDR3 has 17 residues. Trimming removed 0 bases from V and 5 bases from J, with 19 bases in between. Germline V gene lookup returns CDR1 LNHDA and CDR2 SQIVND (reference sequence). These data belong to a study of T cells in localized non-small cell lung cancer. The data were produced by immunoSEQ multiplex PCR, yet TCRdb's version contains in-frame clones alone and is incomplete. The sample consists of tens of thousands of clones, under 90% of them appearing once. Study results and caveats: When the top 100 tumor clones were examined, a median about 60 of them also appeared in the adjacent lung, which was paired and uninvolved. It was uninvolved adjacent lung that showed the highest T cell clonality, exceeding tumor. Longer overall survival associated with higher blood T cell density; shorter survival with higher adjacent-lung clonality.

This chain links TRBV19 with TRBJ1-2; D is unclear. The specimen was peripheral blood mononuclear cells, collected before any cancer treatment. The clonotype was recovered from a male donor older than 55 with stage II lung adenocarcinoma. The CDR3 bases are TGTGCCAGTAGTATAGATCCGGAACGGATCGTCCAATATGGCTACACCTTC. It translates to CASSIDPERIVQYGYTF.